This paragraph covers one TCR beta chain sequence. The antigen is undetermined. Researchers ran the PCR with 60 Vbeta and 13 Jbeta primers. Authors' data handling: In a later analysis, the count reached 80 million or so unique TCR beta chains, with 10 million to 14 million shared. The data were produced by immunoSEQ multiplex PCR, yet TCRdb's version contains in-frame clones alone and is incomplete. The V and J calls and clone size come from that table; D and trimming were worked out from the DNA. In the table there are 95,000 to 150,000 clones, around 77% of which are singletons. This specimen comes from a study of cytomegalovirus exposure and HLA in healthy donors. Study observations and caveats: Analysis performed later showed TCR beta chains linked to HLA being more clonally expanded than equally common others. The majority of CMV-associated TCR beta chains were reported as apparently HLA-restricted in a later analysis.

The germline V gene encodes CDR1 MNHEY and CDR2 SMNVEV (reference sequence). The length of the CDR3 is 13 residues. V lost 7 bases and J 3 bases, leaving 12 bases between the germline ends. This sequence joins TRBV27 and TRBJ1-1; tentatively, D is TRBD1 (6 bases). This receptor was taken from a man aged 18 to 35 in good health and CMV-seropositive. Sequences were obtained from PBMCs. The CDR3 reads CASKWNRDTEAFF. CDR3 DNA sequence: TGTGCCAGCAAGTGGAACAGGGACACTGAAGCTTTCTTT.